These 20 T cell receptor beta chains were sequenced from one sample in a study of shared clonotypes between healthy human individuals. Assay used: immunoSEQ multiplex PCR; TCRdb lists only in-frame clones, some missing. This sample has some 2,100,000 clones, with approximately 96% found just once. Sequenced: naive CD4+ T cells sorted from blood. Noted subset: CD45RA+ positively selected. Source of these receptors: a man aged 18 to 30 in good health.

For the CDR3, the DNA is TGCGCCAGCAGCTTGGGTCAGGGTTACGCTTTCTTT. Its translation is CASSLGQGYAFF. The chain employs TRBV5-1 and TRBJ1-1; possible D gene TRBD1, 5 bases. Trimming pared 0 bases from V and 11 bases from J, leaving 11 bases between. The germline gives CDR1 SGHRS, CDR2 YFSETQ. This CDR3 comprises 12 residues.

The V gene is TRBV7-8, the J gene TRBJ2-4, with 9 bases that match TRBD2. The J segment lost 0 bases and the V segment lost 1 base, leaving 10 bases of the junction unmatched. Germline loops: CDR1 SGHVS, CDR2 FQNEAQ. This CDR3 has 19 amino acids. CDR3 nucleotides: TGTGCCAGCAGCTTAGGGAGGGCTAGCGGGGATATAGCCAAAAACATTCAGTACTTC. It yields the protein CASSLGRASGDIAKNIQYF.

CDR3 loop: CASSGIRSLDTQYF. The CDR3 nucleotides read TGTGCCAGCAGTGGTATCAGATCGCTGGATACGCAGTATTTT. The chain uses TRBV2 and TRBJ2-3; D remains ambiguous. Germline V lookup: CDR1 SNHLY, CDR2 FYNNEI. V shed 4 bases and J shed 6 bases, with 14 bases lying between them. The CDR3 covers 14 residues.

J is TRBJ2-2 and V is TRBV7-2, with 8 bases identical to TRBD2. V gave up 1 base and J gave up 5 bases; unmatched junction bases: 6. This CDR3 has 16 amino acids. Germline CDR1 reads SGHTA; CDR2 reads FQGNSA. This CDR3 is CASSLVGTSPTGELFF. The CDR3 region has the DNA TGTGCCAGCAGCTTAGTCGGGACTAGTCCTACCGGGGAGCTGTTTTTT.

This clone was picked up one time. The chain uses TRBV28 and TRBJ1-1, with 9 nucleotides matching TRBD1. From germline, CDR1 is MDHEN and CDR2 SYDVKM. This CDR3 has 15 amino acids. V shed 5 bases, J shed 3 bases, and the junction held 7 bases outside the gene matches. This chain's CDR3 is CASSVRDRVDTEAFF. CDR3 DNA: TGTGCCAGCAGTGTCCGGGACAGGGTGGACACTGAAGCTTTCTTT. The full variable domain, rest sourced from reference TRBV28 and TRBJ1-1, is DVKVTQSSRYLVKRTGEKVFLECVQDMDHENMFWYRQDPGLGLRLIYFSYDVKMKEKGDIPEGYSVSREKKERFSLILESASTNQTSMYLCASSVRDRVDTEAFFGQGTRLTVV.

The rearrangement uses TRBV6-5 and TRBJ2-5; perhaps TRBD2 as D (6 bases). CDR1 is MNHEY, CDR2 SVGAGI, per germline. V was pared by 5 bases and J by 4 bases, with 17 bases between. The CDR3 is 15 amino acids. The CDR3 reads CASSIIGAGRETQYF. In nucleotides, the CDR3 is TGTGCCAGCAGTATCATAGGGGCGGGGAGAGAGACCCAGTACTTC.

Of note for this clone: Additional DNA sequences in this sample encode the identical CDR3. The chain has TRBV5-1 and TRBJ2-1, with 8 bases aligning to TRBD1. The CDR3 has 15 residues. Losses at the gene ends were 4 bases for V and 2 bases for J; bases not matched to a gene: 5. Germline assignment: CDR1 SGHRS and CDR2 YFSETQ. The CDR3 region has the DNA TGCGCCAGCAGCCTAGGACAGGGCACCTACAATGAGCAGTTCTTC. It specifies CASSLGQGTYNEQFF.

As concerns this clone: This may stem from a read error, because a much larger clone lies one nucleotide away. Distinct nucleotide sequences in the sample also encode this CDR3. The chain carries TRBV5-1 and TRBJ2-7, with D unresolved. CDR3 size: 11 residues. Germline assignment: CDR1 SGHRS and CDR2 YFSETQ. Trimming removed 3 bases from V and 3 bases from J, with 4 bases in between. The CDR3 is CASSSDYEQYF. CDR3 DNA sequence: TGCGCCAGCAGCTCGGACTACGAGCAGTACTTC.

The chain has TRBV5-4 and TRBJ2-5; TRBD1 aligns across 7 bases. The V segment lost 6 bases and the J segment 4 bases; nucleotides outside the gene matches: 6. From germline, CDR1 is SGHNT and CDR2 YYREEE (reference sequence). CDR3 length: 13 amino acids. CDR3 region: CASTRDRRETQYF. The CDR3 DNA reads TGTGCCAGCACCAGGGACAGAAGAGAGACCCAGTACTTC.

The rearrangement joins TRBV6-5 to TRBJ1-2, with D hard to call. Germline lookup yields CDR1 MNHEY and CDR2 SVGAGI. The CDR3 sequence is 11 residues long. Between the trimmed V and J ends, which lost 7 bases and 8 bases, there was a span of 11 bases. The CDR3 sequence: CASKTAKGYTF. CDR3 sequence (DNA): TGTGCCAGCAAGACGGCGAAGGGCTACACCTTC.

The chain joins TRBV6-4 to TRBJ2-1, with TRBD2 as a possible D gene (6 bases). This CDR3 region has 16 residues. Germline V gene sequence: CDR1 MRHNA, CDR2 SNTAGT. The ends were cut back, 1 base at V and 8 bases at J, with 18 bases in the middle. In DNA, the CDR3 is TGTGCCAGCAGTGACTGGGCGGAGGGAGATCGTCATGAGCAGTTCTTC. Protein product: CASSDWAEGDRHEQFF.

A single count supports this clone. The J gene is TRBJ1-3, the V gene TRBV11-2; 8 nucleotides line up with TRBD1. J was trimmed by 4 bases and V by 5 bases; bases with no gene match: 10. The CDR3 contains 16 residues. The germline gives CDR1 SGHAT, CDR2 FQNNGV. CDR3 in DNA: TGTGCCAGCAGCCTGGACAGGGTACGGTTGGGAAACACCATATATTTT. It translates to CASSLDRVRLGNTIYF.

This clone showed up just a few times. The V and J genes are TRBV18 and TRBJ1-2, with TRBD1 matching 7 bases. The junction had 4 bases not matched to a gene; V was cut back by 5 bases and J by 7 bases. CDR3 size: 12 residues. Germline V gene lookup returns CDR1 KGHSH and CDR2 LQKENI. For the CDR3, the DNA is TGTGCCAGCTCAACGACAGGGACTGGCTACACCTTC. This encodes CASSTTGTGYTF.

V and J are TRBV5-6 and TRBJ1-5, with a weak D call TRBD1 (6 bases). From germline, CDR1 is SGHDT and CDR2 YYEEEE. CDR3 size: 17 residues. V lost 4 bases and J 9 bases, leaving 26 bases between the germline ends. The CDR3 DNA follows: TGTGCCAGCAGCGCACACCGGGACACTTTGAAAACTCGGCCCCAGCATTTT. This sequence encodes CASSAHRDTLKTRPQHF.

This chain connects TRBV7-8 to TRBJ1-1; D perhaps matches TRBD1 (5 bases). The V gene lost 2 bases and the J gene lost 5 bases, with 15 bases spanning the gap. The CDR3 spans 15 residues. CDR1 and CDR2 from the germline V gene are SGHVS and FQNEAQ. The CDR3 DNA is TGTGCCAGCAGCTTATTTTCGGGGGTGGGGACTGAAGCTTTCTTT. This codes for CASSLFSGVGTEAFF.

Written as DNA, the CDR3 is TGTGCCAGCAGCTTGACAGGGAGGCTCCAAGAGACCCAGTACTTC. It yields the protein CASSLTGRLQETQYF. The chain employs TRBV5-6 and TRBJ2-5; D tentatively reads TRBD1 or TRBD2 (6 bases each). Germline V gives CDR1 SGHDT, CDR2 YYEEEE. The V end lost 1 base, the J end lost 1 base, and 11 bases lay between the germline ends. The CDR3 sequence is 15 residues long.

To note about this clone: Within the sample, other DNA sequences also encode this same CDR3. This CDR3 reads CASSTQSNQPQHF. The CDR3, as DNA: TGTGCCAGTAGTACACAGTCCAATCAGCCCCAGCATTTT. The genes are TRBV19 and TRBJ1-5; D ambiguous. The CDR3 covers 13 residues. V was pared by 4 bases and J by 3 bases, with 7 bases between. Germline V gene sequence: CDR1 LNHDA, CDR2 SQIVND (reference sequence).

This clone showed up just once. V and J are TRBV5-1 and TRBJ2-5; 11 positions agree with TRBD1. CDR1 is SGHRS, CDR2 YFSETQ, per germline. This CDR3 has 16 residues. V was clipped by 2 bases and J by 4 bases; unmatched bases: 7. CDR3 region: CASSFTGQGGRETQYF. In nucleotides, the CDR3 is TGCGCCAGCAGCTTCACGGGACAGGGGGGACGAGAGACCCAGTACTTC.

This clone is a singleton in its sample. This chain joins TRBV18 and TRBJ2-1; TRBD2 aligns across 9 bases. Germline loops: CDR1 KGHSH, CDR2 LQKENI. CDR3 length: 17 amino acids. Trimming at V came to 0 bases and at J to 4 bases, leaving 7 bases not matched to a gene. CDR3 residues: CASSPPAGGEGYNEQFF. DNA for the CDR3: TGTGCCAGCTCACCACCAGCGGGAGGAGAGGGGTACAATGAGCAGTTCTTC.

This chain uses TRBV5-1 with TRBJ2-1; 8 bases align to TRBD1. The CDR3 sequence is 16 residues long. The junction had 6 bases not matched to a gene; V was cut back by 0 bases and J by 4 bases. Germline V CDR1 and CDR2: SGHRS, YFSETQ. The CDR3 bases are TGCGCCAGCAGCTTGGTGGGACAGGTACCGTACAATGAGCAGTTCTTC. Amino acids: CASSLVGQVPYNEQFF.